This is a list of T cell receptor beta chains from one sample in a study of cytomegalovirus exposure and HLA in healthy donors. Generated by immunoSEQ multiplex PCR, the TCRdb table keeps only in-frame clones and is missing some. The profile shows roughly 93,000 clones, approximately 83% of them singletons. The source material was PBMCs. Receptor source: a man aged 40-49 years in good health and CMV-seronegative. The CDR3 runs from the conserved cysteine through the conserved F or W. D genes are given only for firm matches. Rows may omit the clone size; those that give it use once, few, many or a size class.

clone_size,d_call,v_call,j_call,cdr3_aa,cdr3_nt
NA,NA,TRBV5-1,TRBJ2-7,CASSFESREYEQYF,TGCGCCAGCAGCTTTGAAAGCAGGGAATACGAGCAGTACTTC
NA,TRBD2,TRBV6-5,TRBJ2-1,CASSPGGDEQFF,TGTGCCAGCAGCCCGGGGGGGGATGAGCAGTTCTTC
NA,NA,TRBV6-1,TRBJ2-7,CASSPWDSLMGGQYF,TGTGCCAGCAGTCCTTGGGACTCCCTGATGGGTGGGCAGTACTTC
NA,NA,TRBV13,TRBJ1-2,CASSLDRSGSYTF,TGTGCCAGCAGCTTAGACAGGAGTGGGAGCTACACCTTC
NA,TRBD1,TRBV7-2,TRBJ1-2,CASRDTGGGYGYTF,TGTGCCAGCAGGGATACAGGGGGGGGCTATGGCTACACCTTC
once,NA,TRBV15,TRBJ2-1,CATSRDYTGRNEQFF,TGTGCCACCAGCAGAGATTATACCGGTCGCAATGAGCAGTTCTTC
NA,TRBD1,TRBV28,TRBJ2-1,CASSYRDRIYNEQFF,TGTGCCAGCAGTTACCGGGACAGGATCTACAATGAGCAGTTCTTC
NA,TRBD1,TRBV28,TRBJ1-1,CASKTGAVTEAFF,TGTGCCAGCAAGACAGGGGCCGTCACTGAAGCTTTCTTT
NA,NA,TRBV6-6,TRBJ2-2,CASSPQEGSLFF,TGTGCCAGCAGTCCTCAAGAGGGTTCGCTGTTTTTT
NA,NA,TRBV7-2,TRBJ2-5,CASSPLEETQYF,TGTGCCAGCAGCCCCCTTGAAGAGACCCAGTACTTC
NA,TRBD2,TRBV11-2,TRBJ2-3,CASSLRPRGLAGGTDTQYF,TGTGCCAGCAGCTTGCGGCCGCGGGGACTAGCGGGGGGCACAGATACGCAGTATTTT
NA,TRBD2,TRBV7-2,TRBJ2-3,CASSWPVAGADTQYF,TGTGCCAGCAGCTGGCCTGTAGCGGGGGCGGATACGCAGTATTTT
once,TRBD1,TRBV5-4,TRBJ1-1,CASSSGQGFSTEAFF,TGTGCCAGCAGCTCGGGACAGGGTTTTAGCACTGAAGCTTTCTTT
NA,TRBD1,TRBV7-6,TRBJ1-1,CASSSNRGPPLNTEAFF,TGTGCCAGCAGCTCCAACAGGGGTCCCCCCCTTAACACTGAAGCTTTCTTT
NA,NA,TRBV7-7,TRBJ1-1,CAKPREGRGAFF,TGTGCCAAACCTAGGGAGGGGCGCGGAGCTTTCTTT
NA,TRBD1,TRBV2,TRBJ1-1,CASTAQGARGTEAFF,TGTGCCAGCACCGCACAGGGGGCGCGAGGCACTGAAGCTTTCTTT
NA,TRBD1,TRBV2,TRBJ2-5,CASSVNRGETQYF,TGTGCCAGCAGTGTTAACAGGGGGGAGACCCAGTACTTC
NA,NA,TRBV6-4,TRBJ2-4,CASKEGAVRNF,TGTGCCAGCAAGGAGGGGGCGGTAAGGAACTTC
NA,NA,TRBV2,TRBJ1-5,CASSEDSSNQPQHF,TGTGCCAGCAGTGAAGACAGTAGCAATCAGCCCCAGCATTTT
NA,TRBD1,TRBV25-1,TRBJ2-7,CASSARDRYTWSYEQYF,TGTGCCAGCAGTGCCCGGGACAGATATACCTGGTCCTACGAGCAGTACTTC
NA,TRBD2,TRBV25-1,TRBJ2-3,CASSDVGGTDTQYF,TGTGCCAGCAGTGACGTCGGGGGGACAGATACGCAGTATTTT
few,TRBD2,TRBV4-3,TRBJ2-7,CASSQDPSGGIYEQYF,TGCGCCAGCAGCCAAGATCCAAGCGGGGGGATCTACGAGCAGTACTTC
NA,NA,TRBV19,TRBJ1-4,CASSSTYAGEKLFF,TGTGCCAGTAGTTCGACTTACGCAGGGGAAAAACTGTTTTTT
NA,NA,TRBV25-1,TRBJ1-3,CASRGTGETSTIYF,TGTGCCAGCAGGGGTACGGGGGAGACTAGCACCATATATTTT
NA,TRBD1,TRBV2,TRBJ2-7,CASNRDRGRYEQYF,TGTGCCAGCAACCGGGACAGGGGTCGTTACGAGCAGTACTTC
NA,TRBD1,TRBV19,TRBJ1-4,CASSTNRGRDEKLFF,TGTGCCAGTAGTACCAACAGGGGTCGGGATGAAAAACTGTTTTTT
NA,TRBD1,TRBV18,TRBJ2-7,CASSRGDRVNYEQYF,TGTGCCAGCTCCCGGGGGGACAGGGTTAACTACGAGCAGTACTTC
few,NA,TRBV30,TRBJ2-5,CAWSGYNGQYF,TGTGCCTGGAGTGGCTACAACGGGCAGTACTTC
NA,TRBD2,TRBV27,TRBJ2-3,CASRVNSGGAADTQYF,TGTGCCAGCAGGGTTAATAGCGGGGGGGCCGCAGATACGCAGTATTTT
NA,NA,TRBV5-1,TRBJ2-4,CASSPRGQATRGNIQYF,TGCGCCAGCAGCCCGCGGGGGCAGGCAACCCGGGGGAACATTCAGTACTTC
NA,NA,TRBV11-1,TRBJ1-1,CASSRGMGGEAFF,TGTGCCAGCAGCCGAGGGATGGGTGGGGAAGCTTTCTTT
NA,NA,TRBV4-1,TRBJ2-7,CASSQVTGKVYEQYF,TGCGCCAGCAGCCAGGTAACAGGGAAAGTCTACGAGCAGTACTTC
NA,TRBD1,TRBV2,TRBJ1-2,CASMPGQNYGYTF,TGTGCCAGCATGCCGGGACAGAACTATGGCTACACCTTC
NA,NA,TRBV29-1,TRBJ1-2,CSVDSYGYTF,TGCAGCGTTGACAGCTATGGCTACACCTTC
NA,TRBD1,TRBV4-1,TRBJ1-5,CASSQVRGHQPQHF,TGCGCCAGCAGCCAAGTCAGGGGGCATCAGCCCCAGCATTTT
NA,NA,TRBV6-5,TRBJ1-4,CASSYKAWEKLFF,TGTGCCAGCAGTTACAAAGCGTGGGAAAAACTGTTTTTT
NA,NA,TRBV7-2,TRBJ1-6,CASSLNRPSNNSPLHF,TGTGCCAGCAGCTTGAACAGGCCCTCTAATAATTCACCCCTCCACTTT
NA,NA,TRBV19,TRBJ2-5,CASSSLGTSQETQYF,TGTGCCAGTAGTAGCCTTGGGACAAGCCAAGAGACCCAGTACTTC
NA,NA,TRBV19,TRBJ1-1,CASAILGNTEAFF,TGTGCCAGTGCCATTCTCGGGAACACTGAAGCTTTCTTT
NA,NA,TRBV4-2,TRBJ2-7,CASSPSLRQKDPYEQYF,TGTGCCAGCAGCCCTAGCTTAAGGCAGAAAGACCCCTACGAGCAGTACTTC
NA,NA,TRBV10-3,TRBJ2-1,CAIKGRGNSNEQFF,TGTGCCATCAAAGGCAGGGGTAACTCCAATGAGCAGTTCTTC
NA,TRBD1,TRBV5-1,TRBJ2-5,CASSQNTGGRETQYF,TGCGCCAGCAGCCAGAACACAGGGGGCCGAGAGACCCAGTACTTC
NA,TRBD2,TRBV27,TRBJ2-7,CASSPGRSSGSEQYF,TGTGCCAGCAGCCCCGGGAGGTCCTCAGGCTCCGAGCAGTACTTC
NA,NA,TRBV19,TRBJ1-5,CASSIGGSNQPQHF,TGTGCCAGTAGTATCGGGGGTAGCAATCAGCCCCAGCATTTT
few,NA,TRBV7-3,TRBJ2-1,CASSPRLGAGNEQFF,TGTGCCAGCAGCCCCCGTCTTGGGGCAGGAAATGAGCAGTTCTTC
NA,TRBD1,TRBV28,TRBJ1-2,CASRMAGTGGRFGYTF,TGTGCCAGCAGGATGGCCGGGACAGGGGGCCGATTTGGCTACACCTTC
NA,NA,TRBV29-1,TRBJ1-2,CSVNLAPGYGYTF,TGCAGCGTGAACCTCGCTCCCGGCTATGGCTACACCTTC
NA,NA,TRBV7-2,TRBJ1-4,CASSSQVEEKLFF,TGTGCCAGCAGCTCCCAGGTGGAAGAAAAACTGTTTTTT
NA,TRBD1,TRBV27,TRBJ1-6,CASSPDRVNYNSPLHF,TGTGCCAGCAGTCCGGACAGGGTTAACTATAATTCACCCCTCCACTTT
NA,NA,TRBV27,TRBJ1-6,CASGEGWDSPLHF,TGTGCCAGCGGGGAGGGTTGGGATTCACCCCTCCACTTT
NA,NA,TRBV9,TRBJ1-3,CASSVAGHGNTIYF,TGTGCCAGCAGCGTAGCAGGGCATGGAAACACCATATATTTT
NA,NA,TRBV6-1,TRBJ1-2,CASSEVGQGNWANYGYTF,TGTGCCAGCAGTGAGGTCGGACAAGGAAATTGGGCTAACTATGGCTACACCTTC
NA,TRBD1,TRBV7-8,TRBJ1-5,CASSLGAGGFAQPQHF,TGTGCCAGCAGCTTAGGGGCAGGGGGTTTTGCTCAGCCCCAGCATTTT